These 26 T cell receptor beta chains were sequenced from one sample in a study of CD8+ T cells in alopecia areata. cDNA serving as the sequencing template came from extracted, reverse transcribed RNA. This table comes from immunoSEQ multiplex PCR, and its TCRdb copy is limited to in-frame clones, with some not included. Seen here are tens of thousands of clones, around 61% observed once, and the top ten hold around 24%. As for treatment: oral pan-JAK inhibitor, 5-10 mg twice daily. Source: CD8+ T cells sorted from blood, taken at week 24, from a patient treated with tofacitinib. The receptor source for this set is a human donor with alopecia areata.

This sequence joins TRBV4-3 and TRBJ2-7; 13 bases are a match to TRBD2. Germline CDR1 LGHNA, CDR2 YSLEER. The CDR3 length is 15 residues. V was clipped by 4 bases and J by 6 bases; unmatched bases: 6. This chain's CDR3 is CASSRGLAGLPEQYF. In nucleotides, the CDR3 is TGCGCCAGCAGCCGGGGACTAGCGGGGCTGCCCGAGCAGTACTTC.

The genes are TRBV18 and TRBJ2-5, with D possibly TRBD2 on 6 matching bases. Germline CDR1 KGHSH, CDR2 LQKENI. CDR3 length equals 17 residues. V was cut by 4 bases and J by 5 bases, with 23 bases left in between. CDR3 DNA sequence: TGTGCCAGCTCACGGGTCTTCGGGGGACGCCTTTCGGAGACCCAGTACTTC. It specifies CASSRVFGGRLSETQYF.

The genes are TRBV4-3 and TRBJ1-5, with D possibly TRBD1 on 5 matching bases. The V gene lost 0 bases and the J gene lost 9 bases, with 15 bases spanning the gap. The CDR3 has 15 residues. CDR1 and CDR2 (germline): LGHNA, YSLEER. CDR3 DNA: TGCGCCAGCAGCCAAGATGCGGGACTTGTTGTGCCCCAGCATTTT. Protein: CASSQDAGLVVPQHF.

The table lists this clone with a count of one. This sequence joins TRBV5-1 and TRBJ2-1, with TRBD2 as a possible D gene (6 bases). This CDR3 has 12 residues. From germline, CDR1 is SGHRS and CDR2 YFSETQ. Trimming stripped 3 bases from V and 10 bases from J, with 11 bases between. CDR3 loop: CASSWEDREQFF. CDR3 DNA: TGCGCCAGCAGCTGGGAGGATCGCGAGCAGTTCTTC.

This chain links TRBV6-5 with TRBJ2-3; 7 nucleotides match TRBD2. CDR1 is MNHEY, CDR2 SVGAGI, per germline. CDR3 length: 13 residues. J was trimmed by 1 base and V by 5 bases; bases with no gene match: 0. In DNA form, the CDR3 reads TGTGCCAGCAGTGCGGGAGGCACAGATACGCAGTATTTT. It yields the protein CASSAGGTDTQYF.

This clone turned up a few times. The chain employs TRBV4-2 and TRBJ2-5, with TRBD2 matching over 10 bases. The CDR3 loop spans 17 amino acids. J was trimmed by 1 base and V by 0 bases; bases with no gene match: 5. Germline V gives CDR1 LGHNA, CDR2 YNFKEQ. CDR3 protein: CASSQESSGGPQETQYF. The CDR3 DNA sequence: TGTGCCAGCAGCCAAGAGTCTAGCGGGGGCCCCCAAGAGACCCAGTACTTC.

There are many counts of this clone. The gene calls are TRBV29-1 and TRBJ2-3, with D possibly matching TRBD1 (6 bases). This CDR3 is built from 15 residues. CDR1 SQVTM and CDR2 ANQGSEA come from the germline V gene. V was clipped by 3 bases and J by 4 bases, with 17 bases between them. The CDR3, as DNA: TGCAGCGTTGATGGAACAGGGCATCATCCAGATACGCAGTATTTT. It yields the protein CSVDGTGHHPDTQYF.

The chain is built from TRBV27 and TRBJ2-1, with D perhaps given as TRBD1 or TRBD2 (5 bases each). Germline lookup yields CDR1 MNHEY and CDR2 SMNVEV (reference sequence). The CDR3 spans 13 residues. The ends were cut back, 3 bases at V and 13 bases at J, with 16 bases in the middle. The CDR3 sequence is CASSFSARDLQFF. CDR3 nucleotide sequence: TGTGCCAGCAGTTTTAGTGCCCGGGACCTCCAGTTCTTC.

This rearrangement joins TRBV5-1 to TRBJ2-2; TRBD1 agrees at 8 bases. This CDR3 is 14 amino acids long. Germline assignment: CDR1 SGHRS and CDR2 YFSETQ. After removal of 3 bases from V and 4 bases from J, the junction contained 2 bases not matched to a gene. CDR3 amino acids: CASSWTGPTGELFF. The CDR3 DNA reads TGCGCCAGCAGCTGGACAGGGCCCACCGGGGAGCTGTTTTTT.

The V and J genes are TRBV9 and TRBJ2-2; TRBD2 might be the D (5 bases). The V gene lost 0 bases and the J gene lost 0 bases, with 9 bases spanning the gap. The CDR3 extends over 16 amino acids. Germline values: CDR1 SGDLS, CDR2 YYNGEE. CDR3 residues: CASSVDEGTNTGELFF. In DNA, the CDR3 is TGTGCCAGCAGCGTAGATGAGGGAACGAACACCGGGGAGCTGTTTTTT.

The CDR3 here is CASSLGWESAYNEQFF. In DNA, the CDR3 is TGCGCCAGCAGCTTGGGATGGGAGTCAGCCTACAATGAGCAGTTCTTC. This chain joins TRBV5-1 and TRBJ2-1; D might be TRBD2 (5 bases). CDR1 and CDR2 (germline): SGHRS, YFSETQ. Trimming took 0 bases from V and 2 from J, leaving 12 bases between them. This CDR3 spans 16 amino acids.

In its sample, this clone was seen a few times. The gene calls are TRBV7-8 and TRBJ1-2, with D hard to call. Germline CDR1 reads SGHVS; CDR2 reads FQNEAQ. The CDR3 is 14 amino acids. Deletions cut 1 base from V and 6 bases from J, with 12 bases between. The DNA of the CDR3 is TGTGCCAGCAGCTTAGTAGTAGAAACCGATGGCTACACCTTC. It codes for CASSLVVETDGYTF.

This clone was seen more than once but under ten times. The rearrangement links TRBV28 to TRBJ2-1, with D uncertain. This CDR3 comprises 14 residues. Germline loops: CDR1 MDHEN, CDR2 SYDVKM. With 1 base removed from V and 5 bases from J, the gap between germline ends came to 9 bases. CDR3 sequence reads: CASSLYHSNNEQFF. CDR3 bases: TGTGCCAGCAGTTTATATCACAGCAACAATGAGCAGTTCTTC.

The CDR3 DNA is TGTGCCAGCAGCATCCGACAGACCCTGGACTATGGCTACACCTTC. This translates into CASSIRQTLDYGYTF. The chain combines TRBV7-8 with TRBJ1-2; D perhaps matches TRBD1 (5 bases). The CDR3 consists of 15 residues. The germline CDR1 and CDR2 sequences are SGHVS and FQNEAQ. V lost 5 bases to trimming and J lost 3 bases, with 16 bases between them.

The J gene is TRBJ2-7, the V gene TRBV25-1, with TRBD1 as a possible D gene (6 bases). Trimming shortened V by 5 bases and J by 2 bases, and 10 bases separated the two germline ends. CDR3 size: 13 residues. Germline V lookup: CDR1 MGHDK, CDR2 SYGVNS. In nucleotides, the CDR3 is TGTGCCAGCAGTACAGGGCTCCCCTACGAGCAGTACTTC. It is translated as CASSTGLPYEQYF.

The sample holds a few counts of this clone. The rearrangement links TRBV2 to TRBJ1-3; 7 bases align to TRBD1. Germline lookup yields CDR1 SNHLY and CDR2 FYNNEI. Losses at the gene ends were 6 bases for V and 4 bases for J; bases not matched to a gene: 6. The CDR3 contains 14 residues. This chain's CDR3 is CASRNRGLGNTIYF. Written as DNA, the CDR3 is TGTGCCAGCAGGAACAGGGGTCTGGGAAACACCATATATTTT.

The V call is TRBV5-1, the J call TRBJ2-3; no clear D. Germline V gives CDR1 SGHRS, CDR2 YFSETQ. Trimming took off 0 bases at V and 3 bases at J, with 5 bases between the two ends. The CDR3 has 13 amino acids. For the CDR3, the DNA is TGCGCCAGCAGCTTGGCCAGGACAGATACGCAGTATTTT. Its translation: CASSLARTDTQYF.

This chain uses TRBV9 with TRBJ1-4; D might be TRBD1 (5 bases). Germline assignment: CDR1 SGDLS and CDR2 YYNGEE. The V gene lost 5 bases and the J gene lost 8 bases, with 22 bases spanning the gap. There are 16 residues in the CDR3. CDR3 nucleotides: TGTGCCAGCAGTTATGACATGGGAGGGACCGCCGAAAAACTGTTTTTT. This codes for CASSYDMGGTAEKLFF. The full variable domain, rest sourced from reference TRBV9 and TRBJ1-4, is DSGVTQTPKHLITATGQRVTLRCSPRSGDLSVYWYQQSLDQGLQFLIQYYNGEERAKGNILERFSAQQFPDLHSELNLSSLELGDSALYFCASSYDMGGTAEKLFFGSGTQLSVL.

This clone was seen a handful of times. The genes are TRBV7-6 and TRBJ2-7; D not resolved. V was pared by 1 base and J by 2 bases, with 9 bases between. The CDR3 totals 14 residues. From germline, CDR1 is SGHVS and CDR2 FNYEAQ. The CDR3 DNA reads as TGTGCCAGCAGCTTAGGCGGCGGTGCCTACGAGCAGTACTTC. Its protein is CASSLGGGAYEQYF.

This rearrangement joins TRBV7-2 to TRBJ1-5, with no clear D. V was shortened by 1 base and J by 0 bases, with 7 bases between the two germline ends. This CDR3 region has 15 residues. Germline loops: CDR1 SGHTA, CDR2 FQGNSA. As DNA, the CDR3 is TGTGCCAGCAGCTTAGGACGGCATAGCAATCAGCCCCAGCATTTT. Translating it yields CASSLGRHSNQPQHF. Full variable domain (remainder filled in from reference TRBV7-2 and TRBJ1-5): GAGVSQSPSNKVTEKGKDVELRCDPISGHTALYWYRQSLGQGLEFLIYFQGNSAPDKSGLPSDRFSAERTGGSVSTLTIQRTQQEDSAVYLCASSLGRHSNQPQHFGDGTRLSIL.

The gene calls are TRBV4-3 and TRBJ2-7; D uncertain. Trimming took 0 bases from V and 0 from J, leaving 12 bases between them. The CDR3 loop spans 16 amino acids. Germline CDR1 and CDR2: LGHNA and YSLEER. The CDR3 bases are TGCGCCAGCAGCCAAGAAACGGGTCCCAGCTCCTACGAGCAGTACTTC. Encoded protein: CASSQETGPSSYEQYF.

Here the CDR3 reads CASSKPGDDGANVLTF. The CDR3 DNA reads TGTGCCAGCAGTAAACCAGGGGATGATGGGGCCAACGTCCTGACTTTC. The rearrangement joins TRBV7-9 to TRBJ2-6, with D possibly TRBD1 on 6 matching bases. Deletions cut 6 bases from V and 3 bases from J, with 15 bases between. CDR1 and CDR2 (germline): SEHNR, FQNEAQ (reference sequence). CDR3 size: 16 residues.

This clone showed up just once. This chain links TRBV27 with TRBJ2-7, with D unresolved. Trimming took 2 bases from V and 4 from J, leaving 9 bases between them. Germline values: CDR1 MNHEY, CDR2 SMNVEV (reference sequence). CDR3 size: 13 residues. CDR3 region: CASSLGLGYEQYF. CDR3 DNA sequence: TGTGCCAGCAGTTTAGGTTTGGGATACGAGCAGTACTTC.

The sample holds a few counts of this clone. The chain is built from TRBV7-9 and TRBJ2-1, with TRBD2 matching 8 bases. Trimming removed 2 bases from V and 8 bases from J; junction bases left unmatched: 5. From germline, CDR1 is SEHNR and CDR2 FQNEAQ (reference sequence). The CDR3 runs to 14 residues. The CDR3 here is CASSLSGGLYEQFF. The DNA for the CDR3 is TGTGCCAGCAGCTTATCGGGGGGGCTCTATGAGCAGTTCTTC.

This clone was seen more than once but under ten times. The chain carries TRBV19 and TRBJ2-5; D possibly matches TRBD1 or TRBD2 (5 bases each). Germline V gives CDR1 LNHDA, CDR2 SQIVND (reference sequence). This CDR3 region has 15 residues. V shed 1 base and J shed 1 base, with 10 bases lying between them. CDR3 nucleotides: TGTGCCAGTAGTATAGGAACGGGACCCCAAGAGACCCAGTACTTC. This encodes CASSIGTGPQETQYF.

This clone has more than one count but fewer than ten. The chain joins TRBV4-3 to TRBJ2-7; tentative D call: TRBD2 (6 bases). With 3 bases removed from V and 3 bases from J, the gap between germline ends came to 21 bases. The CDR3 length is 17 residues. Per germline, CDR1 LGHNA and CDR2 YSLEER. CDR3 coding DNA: TGCGCCAGCAGCCAGGCCCTTACTAGCCCTAACCTCTACGAGCAGTACTTC. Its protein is CASSQALTSPNLYEQYF.